This TCR beta chain is drawn from a study of human T cells and chemical hapten exposure (dated by TCRdb to the early 2020s). Broadly, across the study: For sensitization, 2% DPC in acetone was applied to a 2 cm by 2 cm area of upper inner arm skin. Throughout the study period of around 24 weeks, patients also received therapeutic DPC doses to the scalp every week. Patch testing on the upper back used Finn chambers containing 0.01% DPC, with scoring done after 6 days according to International Contact Dermatitis Research Group standards. Most of the patients in the cohort were female, and the cohort covered alopecia areata with under or over 50% scalp involvement, alopecia totalis and alopecia universalis. The libraries were sequenced as a pool, and the TCR yield per sample differed mostly because of small variations in library volumes within the pool. This study followed changes in the peripheral blood TCR repertoire in vivo during primary and secondary sensitization of alopecia patients to the hapten diphenylcyclopropenone (DPC). Blood samples were taken from patients before sensitization (week 0) and at 2, 6 and about 24 weeks after DPC sensitization. For TCR sequencing, blood came from 25 to 35 alopecia patients at anywhere from one to four time points (pre-sensitization, 2, 6 and 24 weeks). Study-level results and caveats: Repeated subsampling changed both the strength of the expansion versus patch-test correlation and the threshold at which the correlation became significant. Because every patient had alopecia, a presumed autoimmune disease, the patients' immune response might differ from that of healthy individuals. Expanded TCRs formed significantly more large CDR3 similarity clusters than pre-sensitization or healthy control sets, consistent with antigen-driven responses. Patch test score was positively correlated with the number of PT1 expanded TCRs, with significance at thresholds 8, 16 and 32 but not at 4. The number of TCRs above 1 in 1000 frequency did not change with DPC sensitization; there was no evidence of global repertoire structure alterations.

The germline V gene supplies CDR1 MNHEY and CDR2 SVGAGI. The junction carries 18 bases between V and J, which are trimmed by 8 bases and 10 bases respectively. From its cysteine to its phenylalanine, the CDR3 spans 12 amino acids. Left in the record is the CDR3 DNA by itself, 36 bases read in frame from the first base. Receptor amplification or capture employed RACE. The reads were generated on a NextSeq 500. Library preparation attached unique molecular identifiers to individual cDNA molecules for quantitative, reproducible TCR counting. For every blood RNA sample, sequencing covered both the TCR alpha and TCR beta chains. In the authors' own workflow: Samples had a median of roughly 98,000 TCRs, with a range from roughly 20,000 to 690,600. V, J and CDR3 annotation of the TCR reads was carried out using the Decombinator software suite. Every sample was subsampled to the same number of TCRs (28,000) for the PS versus PT1 abundance plots. TCRs were defined as expanded if absent before sensitization and observed at least eight times at the 2-week time point. TCRdb passed the public sequencing reads through fastp at Q25 and MiXCR, retaining productive beta sequences. Each CDR3 protein appears once, grouped with its most common genes and DNA. The V and J calls come from TCRdb's annotation, not from the publication. Within this sample are tens of thousands of distinct CDR3 sequences, with 8% to 13% of them counted one time only. The ten largest clonotypes hold more than 4% of the sample.

The time point label of this sample denotes: patch test 2, 6 weeks after DPC sensitization. Read against the paper, the sample's treatment or condition label means: therapeutic diphenylcyclopropenone sensitization with weekly scalp DPC. At each patch-test visit, blood was drawn before the patch test was applied. Patients were eligible if aged 18 to 70, diagnosed with alopecia and judged suitable for DPC therapy, and pregnant patients were excluded. Total RNA was extracted from unfractionated whole blood collected in Tempus Blood RNA tubes. This clonotype was detected only a few times. Which antigen it targets is not known. Base qualities are not provided; no much larger clone lies one nucleotide away.

The rearrangement combines TRBV6-5 with TRBJ2-7; the D gene could be either TRBD1 or TRBD2, each agreeing at 6 bases. The receptor was derived from a woman aged 50 to 65 with alopecia areata. Some clones in this sample may be carry-over from other donors' samples. The sequences come from whole blood, collected in connection with sensitization to the hapten diphenylcyclopropenone (DPC). The CDR3 region has the sequence CASGIPEGQQYF. The DNA reads as follows: TGTGCCAGCGGAATACCGGAGGGACAACAGTACTTC.